A selection of T cell receptor beta chains follows, all from one sample in a study of T cell repertoires in cytomegalovirus infection. TCRdb re-called the reads through MiXCR, storing one row per CDR3 protein. The sample lists some 800,000 distinct CDR3 sequences, approximately 32% seen once, with around 12% in the top ten. No antigens are known for them. The sequencing used cultured CD8+ T cells from PBMCs, collected from culture after CMV antigen stimulation. All receptors come from a human donor in good health (CMV status not recorded). Some clones in this sample may be carry-over from other donors' samples. Both conserved end residues are part of each CDR3. A D gene is named only where the DNA matches it firmly. Size is omitted from some rows. Given values are once, few, many or a class for expanded clones.

cdr3_aa	cdr3_nt	j_call	cdr3_length	d_call	v_call	clone_size
CASLGQGARGGNIQYF	TGTGCCAGCTTGGGGCAGGGGGCCAGGGGAGGTAACATTCAGTACTTC	TRBJ2-4	16	TRBD1	TRBV6-6	few
CASSVGGQPSLGTEAFF	TGTGCCAGCAGCGTAGGAGGACAGCCATCCTTAGGCACTGAAGCTTTCTTT	TRBJ1-1	17	NA	TRBV9	NA
CASLTDHSYEQYF	TGTGCCAGCCTGACAGATCACTCCTACGAGCAGTACTTC	TRBJ2-7	13	NA	TRBV6-6	NA
CASSLVLAAKYGYTF	TGTGCCAGCAGCTTAGTCCTGGCAGCCAAATATGGCTACACCTTC	TRBJ1-2	15	NA	TRBV7-9	NA
CASKQGSTGNTIYF	TGTGCCAGCAAACAGGGTTCAACTGGAAACACCATATATTTT	TRBJ1-3	14	NA	TRBV12-3/TRBV12-4	few
CASSKHSMNTEAFF	TGTGCCAGCAGCAAGCACAGCATGAACACTGAAGCTTTCTTT	TRBJ1-1	14	NA	TRBV9	once
CASSEYFTEAFF	TGTGCCAGCAGTGAATATTTCACTGAAGCTTTCTTT	TRBJ1-1	12	NA	TRBV25-1	NA
CASSLLREGETQYF	TGTGCCAGCAGTTTATTACGGGAGGGGGAGACCCAGTACTTC	TRBJ2-5	14	TRBD2	TRBV28	few
CASSLATGTGDNSPLHF	TGTGCCAGCAGCTTAGCAACCGGGACAGGTGATAATTCACCCCTCCACTTT	TRBJ1-6	17	TRBD1	TRBV7-6	few
CATSRAHGTGLDNSPLHF	TGTGCCACCAGCAGAGCCCACGGGACCGGTCTCGATAATTCACCCCTCCACTTT	TRBJ1-6	18	NA	TRBV15	NA
CASSPKGGQPNPQHF	TGTGCCAGCTCACCAAAGGGAGGACAGCCGAACCCCCAGCATTTT	TRBJ1-5	15	NA	TRBV18	NA
CASSPDDNEQFF	TGTGCCAGCAGCCCGGACGACAATGAGCAGTTCTTC	TRBJ2-1	12	NA	TRBV6-5	many
CASSPGTSGARGNEQFF	TGTGCCAGCAGTCCAGGGACTAGCGGGGCTCGAGGAAATGAGCAGTTCTTC	TRBJ2-1	17	TRBD2	TRBV27	NA
CASSLVLGSTEAFF	TGTGCCAGCAGCTTAGTCTTAGGGAGCACTGAAGCTTTCTTT	TRBJ1-1	14	NA	TRBV7-2	many
CASSLSAATNEKLFF	TGTGCCAGCAGCTTGTCGGCTGCAACTAATGAAAAACTGTTTTTT	TRBJ1-4	15	NA	TRBV5-6	NA
CASSLAEGNTEAFF	TGTGCCAGCAGTTTAGCAGAGGGGAACACTGAAGCTTTCTTT	TRBJ1-1	14	NA	TRBV27	few
CASSGRAGGNQPQHF	TGTGCCAGCAGTGGGAGGGCAGGCGGCAATCAGCCCCAGCATTTT	TRBJ1-5	15	NA	TRBV2	few
CASSFRGLAEQQETQYF	TGTGCCAGCAGCTTCCGAGGACTAGCTGAACAACAAGAGACCCAGTACTTC	TRBJ2-5	17	TRBD2	TRBV7-2	many
CASSEGLASTDTQYF	TGTGCCAGCAGCGAGGGACTAGCTAGCACAGATACGCAGTATTTT	TRBJ2-3	15	TRBD2	TRBV7-8	few
CASRALGGELFF	TGTGCCAGCAGAGCCCTCGGCGGGGAGCTGTTTTTT	TRBJ2-2	12	NA	TRBV28	NA
CASSYLAGVSYNEQFF	TGTGCCAGCAGCTATCTAGCGGGGGTCTCCTACAATGAGCAGTTCTTC	TRBJ2-1	16	TRBD2	TRBV7-6	many
CASSQEAITGELFF	TGCGCCAGCAGCCAAGAAGCGATCACCGGGGAGCTGTTTTTT	TRBJ2-2	14	NA	TRBV4-1	NA
CSARLPLGLAGGTGELFF	TGCAGTGCTAGACTCCCCCTGGGTCTAGCGGGGGGAACCGGGGAGCTGTTTTTT	TRBJ2-2	18	TRBD2	TRBV20-1	once
CASSDGTGVPYNEQFF	TGTGCCAGCAGTGATGGGACAGGGGTGCCCTACAATGAGCAGTTCTTC	TRBJ2-1	16	TRBD1	TRBV6-1	few
CASSENSGGAVDTQYF	TGTGCCAGCAGCGAAAATAGCGGGGGGGCCGTGGATACGCAGTATTTT	TRBJ2-3	16	TRBD2	TRBV7-2	many
CASAPHTQYF	TGTGCCAGCGCCCCGCATACGCAGTATTTT	TRBJ2-3	10	NA	TRBV2	NA
CASSLEGGTRDGEQFF	TGTGCCAGCAGCTTAGAGGGGGGGACCAGGGATGGCGAGCAGTTCTTC	TRBJ2-1	16	TRBD2	TRBV11-3	few
CATSPPPARNHLETQYF	TGTGCCACCAGCCCCCCACCCGCCAGGAACCATTTGGAGACCCAGTACTTC	TRBJ2-5	17	NA	TRBV15	once
CASHSPVGGSNQPQHF	TGTGCCAGTCACTCTCCGGTCGGCGGTAGCAATCAGCCCCAGCATTTT	TRBJ1-5	16	NA	TRBV2	NA
CASSRDRGPAYDGNTIYF	TGTGCCAGCAGCCGGGACAGGGGGCCCGCGTATGATGGAAACACCATATATTTT	TRBJ1-3	18	TRBD1	TRBV7-2	NA
CASRLGINEQFF	TGTGCCAGCAGGTTAGGCATCAATGAGCAGTTCTTC	TRBJ2-1	12	NA	TRBV27	NA
CASSLVYTGNTGELFF	TGTGCCAGCAGTTTAGTGTATACAGGGAACACCGGGGAGCTGTTTTTT	TRBJ2-2	16	NA	TRBV27	NA
CASSFGSFDQPQHF	TGTGCCAGCAGTTTTGGAAGCTTTGATCAGCCCCAGCATTTT	TRBJ1-5	14	NA	TRBV27	few
CASSLPDRGRENEQFF	TGTGCCAGCAGTCTTCCCGACAGGGGCAGAGAGAATGAGCAGTTCTTC	TRBJ2-1	16	TRBD1	TRBV6-1	NA
CASSTLGGATADTQYF	TGTGCCAGCAGTACCCTCGGGGGGGCCACTGCAGATACGCAGTATTTT	TRBJ2-3	16	TRBD2	TRBV27	NA
CATGDIYNEQFF	TGTGCCACCGGGGACATCTACAATGAGCAGTTCTTC	TRBJ2-1	12	NA	TRBV24-1	few
CASYPPQRGDEQFF	TGTGCCAGCTATCCTCCTCAGCGGGGGGATGAGCAGTTCTTC	TRBJ2-1	14	TRBD2	TRBV7-8	many
CASSLEGGGLLSYNEQFF	TGTGCCAGCAGCTTAGAGGGAGGCGGGCTACTCTCCTACAATGAGCAGTTCTTC	TRBJ2-1	18	NA	TRBV11-3	many
CASSWEGASVTGELFF	TGTGCCAGCAGCTGGGAGGGGGCCTCGGTCACCGGGGAGCTGTTTTTT	TRBJ2-2	16	NA	TRBV7-6	few
CASSFRDRKNEQFF	TGTGCCAGCAGCTTCCGGGACAGGAAGAATGAGCAGTTCTTC	TRBJ2-1	14	TRBD1	TRBV7-2	many
CASSPRGALEKLFF	TGTGCCAGCAGCCCACGAGGGGCTTTGGAAAAACTGTTTTTT	TRBJ1-4	14	NA	TRBV7-6	NA
CASSDGGSYNSPLHF	TGTGCCAGCAGTGACGGTGGCTCCTATAATTCACCCCTCCACTTT	TRBJ1-6	15	NA	TRBV27	few
CASSPSSGGRRRSGANVLTF	TGTGCCAGCAGCCCCAGTTCGGGGGGCAGACGTCGATCTGGGGCCAACGTCCTGACTTTC	TRBJ2-6	20	NA	TRBV7-6	many
CASSQNLLSSSYNEQFF	TGCGCCAGCAGCCAAAATCTTCTCTCCAGCTCCTACAATGAGCAGTTCTTC	TRBJ2-1	17	NA	TRBV4-1	few
CASSGRGVEEKLFF	TGTGCCAGCAGCGGCCGGGGGGTAGAGGAAAAACTGTTTTTT	TRBJ1-4	14	NA	TRBV7-2	many